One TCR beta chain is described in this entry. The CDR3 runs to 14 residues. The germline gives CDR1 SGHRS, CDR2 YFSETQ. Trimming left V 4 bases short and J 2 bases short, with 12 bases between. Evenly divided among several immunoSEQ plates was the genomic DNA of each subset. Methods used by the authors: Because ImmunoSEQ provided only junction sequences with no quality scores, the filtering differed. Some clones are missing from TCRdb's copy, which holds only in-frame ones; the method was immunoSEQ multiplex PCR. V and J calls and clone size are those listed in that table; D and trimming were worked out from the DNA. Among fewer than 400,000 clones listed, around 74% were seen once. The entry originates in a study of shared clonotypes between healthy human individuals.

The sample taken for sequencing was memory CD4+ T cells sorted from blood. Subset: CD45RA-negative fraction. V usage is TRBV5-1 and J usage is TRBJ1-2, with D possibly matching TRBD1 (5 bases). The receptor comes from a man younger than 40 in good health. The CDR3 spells CASSLWGDNYGYTF. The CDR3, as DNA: TGCGCCAGCAGCCTGTGGGGGGACAACTATGGCTACACCTTC. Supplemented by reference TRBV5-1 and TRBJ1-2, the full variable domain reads KAGVTQTPRYLIKTRGQQVTLSCSPISGHRSVSWYQQTPGQGLQFLFEYFSETQRNKGNFPGRFSGRQFSNSRSEMNVSTLELGDSALYLCASSLWGDNYGYTFGSGTRLTVV.